One and the same sample provided the 25 T cell receptor beta chains below, sequenced in a study of radiation and T cells in renal cell carcinoma. Time point indicated: baseline pretreatment blood. Treatment: 15 Gy SBRT to primary tumor, nephrectomy 4 weeks later. The assay was immunoSEQ multiplex PCR, and TCRdb's table has in-frame clones only and misses some. Of approximately 100,000 clones in the sample, 75% to 90% were seen once. This sample comprised blood, obtained from a patient whose treatment included radiotherapy and nephrectomy. All receptors come from a man in his fifties or sixties with renal cell carcinoma.

The rearrangement joins TRBV7-6 to TRBJ1-1; 9 nucleotides match TRBD1. The CDR3 contains 14 residues. Germline V lookup: CDR1 SGHVS, CDR2 FNYEAQ. V lost 3 bases and J lost 1; bases outside the gene matches: 0. In DNA, the CDR3 is TGTGCCAGCAGCTTGGACAGGGGGAACACTGAAGCTTTCTTT. Its translation: CASSLDRGNTEAFF.

This chain joins TRBV7-9 and TRBJ1-2; 8 nucleotides align to TRBD1. V was clipped by 6 bases and J by 4 bases; unmatched bases: 10. The CDR3 spans 15 residues. Germline V lookup: CDR1 SEHNR, CDR2 FQNEAQ (reference sequence). The CDR3 DNA reads TGTGCCAGCAGTTTTGAAAGCAGGGGGCTCTATGGCTACACCTTC. Translation gives CASSFESRGLYGYTF.

V and J are TRBV14 and TRBJ2-2; D may be TRBD2 (5 bases). The CDR3 contains 16 residues. The V gene lost 4 bases and the J gene lost 4 bases, with 16 bases spanning the gap. Germline V gene lookup returns CDR1 SGHDN and CDR2 FVKESK. CDR3 region: CASSPVERQSTGELFF. CDR3 sequence (DNA): TGTGCCAGCAGCCCAGTTGAGCGGCAATCCACCGGGGAGCTGTTTTTT.

Only a few counts were recorded for this clone. The rearrangement joins TRBV7-8 to TRBJ2-2; D ambiguous. This CDR3 is 13 amino acids long. CDR1 is SGHVS and CDR2 is FQNEAQ in the germline V gene. Trimming stripped 5 bases from V and 6 bases from J, with 10 bases between. CDR3 protein: CASSNSLSGELFF. CDR3 coding DNA: TGTGCCAGCAGCAACAGCCTGTCCGGGGAGCTGTTTTTT.

This chain joins TRBV7-2 and TRBJ2-1; 8 bases align to TRBD2. Germline CDR1 and CDR2: SGHTA and FQGNSA. CDR3 length: 15 amino acids. V gave up 1 base and J gave up 8 bases; unmatched junction bases: 7. As DNA, the CDR3 is TGTGCCAGCAGCTTAGGAACGGGAGGGCCGTATGAGCAGTTCTTC. Translated: CASSLGTGGPYEQFF.

This clone turned up a few times. V and J are TRBV27 and TRBJ1-1; D gene unclear. The ends were cut back, 5 bases at V and 3 bases at J, with 13 bases in the middle. There are 14 residues in the CDR3. Germline V gene sequence: CDR1 MNHEY, CDR2 SMNVEV (reference sequence). The CDR3 here is CASSPADPYTEAFF. The DNA of the CDR3 is TGTGCCAGCAGTCCCGCCGACCCATACACTGAAGCTTTCTTT.

The J gene is TRBJ2-1, the V gene TRBV7-2, with D unclear. Between the trimmed V and J ends, which lost 2 bases and 0 bases, there was a span of 17 bases. Germline lookup yields CDR1 SGHTA and CDR2 FQGNSA. The CDR3 spans 18 residues. The CDR3 sequence: CASSLQLVRSFSYNEQFF. The CDR3, as DNA: TGTGCCAGCAGCTTACAGCTCGTACGGTCTTTCTCCTACAATGAGCAGTTCTTC. Supplemented by reference TRBV7-2 and TRBJ2-1, the full variable domain reads GAGVSQSPSNKVTEKGKDVELRCDPISGHTALYWYRQSLGQGLEFLIYFQGNSAPDKSGLPSDRFSAERTGGSVSTLTIQRTQQEDSAVYLCASSLQLVRSFSYNEQFFGPGTRLTVL.

The DNA of the CDR3 is TGCAGCGCGGATCGGCGGGGGGCAGATACGCAGTATTTT. Protein sequence: CSADRRGADTQYF. The genes are TRBV29-1 and TRBJ2-3; 8 bases are shared with TRBD2. CDR3 size: 13 residues. In germline, CDR1 is SQVTM, CDR2 ANQGSEA. With V trimmed by 7 bases and J by 4 bases, 7 bases remained unmatched.

In this sample, this clone turned up once. The V and J genes are TRBV4-1 and TRBJ2-7; the D call may be TRBD1 or TRBD2 (6 bases each). V lost 0 bases to trimming and J lost 3 bases, with 21 bases between them. The CDR3 spans 18 residues. The germline CDR1 and CDR2 sequences are MGHRA and YSYEKL. CDR3 in DNA: TGCGCCAGCAGCCAAGAAAGCGTTCGGGGGCTAAGCCTCTACGAGCAGTACTTC. Encoded protein: CASSQESVRGLSLYEQYF.

This chain uses TRBV6-4 with TRBJ1-5; tentatively, D is TRBD1 (5 bases). Germline CDR1 MRHNA, CDR2 SNTAGT. The V and J ends lost 7 bases and 3 bases respectively, with 19 bases between them. This CDR3 is built from 16 residues. For the CDR3, the DNA is TGTGCCAGCACCGGGACGTCGCCCGTGTACAATCAGCCCCAGCATTTT. Its translation: CASTGTSPVYNQPQHF.

The chain combines TRBV6-5 with TRBJ2-1; possibly TRBD2 for D (6 bases). V shed 6 bases and J shed 15 bases, with 15 bases lying between them. This CDR3 has 11 amino acids. CDR1 is MNHEY and CDR2 is SVGAGI in the germline V gene. For the CDR3, the DNA is TGTGCCAGCAGCGAACCGGGACTCATGTTCTTC. It translates to CASSEPGLMFF.

This clone has just one count. The chain recombines TRBV5-4 with TRBJ2-7; 7 positions match TRBD2. Germline loops: CDR1 SGHNT, CDR2 YYREEE (reference sequence). This CDR3 has 16 amino acids. The V gene end was trimmed by 2 bases and the J gene end by 1 base; junction bases not matched to a gene: 9. This CDR3 is CASSFVSGTNSYEQYF. The DNA of the CDR3 is TGTGCCAGCAGCTTCGTCTCCGGGACTAATTCCTACGAGCAGTACTTC.

This sequence joins TRBV7-2 and TRBJ2-1; D may be TRBD2 (5 bases). Deletions cut 5 bases from V and 13 bases from J, with 27 bases between. This CDR3 has 16 amino acids. Germline CDR1 SGHTA, CDR2 FQGNSA. The CDR3 reads CASSPPLVADYNGQFF. The CDR3, as DNA: TGTGCCAGCAGCCCCCCCCTGGTGGCAGACTACAATGGACAGTTCTTC. Full variable domain (rest looked up from reference TRBV7-2 and TRBJ2-1): GAGVSQSPSNKVTEKGKDVELRCDPISGHTALYWYRQSLGQGLEFLIYFQGNSAPDKSGLPSDRFSAERTGGSVSTLTIQRTQQEDSAVYLCASSPPLVADYNGQFFGPGTRLTVL.

The chain has TRBV25-1 and TRBJ2-7; perhaps TRBD1 as D (5 bases). The germline V gene has CDR1 MGHDK and CDR2 SYGVNS. The CDR3 is 14 residues long. V lost 3 bases and J 0 bases, leaving 9 bases between the germline ends. CDR3 in DNA: TGTGCCAGCAGTGAGGCAGGGTTCTCCTACGAGCAGTACTTC. Its protein is CASSEAGFSYEQYF.

The chain recombines TRBV27 with TRBJ1-1, with 7 bases that match TRBD1. Per the germline V gene, CDR1 is MNHEY and CDR2 is SMNVEV (reference sequence). V shed 4 bases, J shed 5 bases, and the junction held 4 bases outside the gene matches. CDR3 length: 13 residues. The CDR3 spells CASSSSRGTEAFF. CDR3 bases: TGTGCCAGCAGTTCCTCCAGGGGGACTGAAGCTTTCTTT.

In this sample, this clone turned up once. The V and J genes are TRBV4-3 and TRBJ1-3; D is uncertain. Trimming shortened V by 0 bases and J by 0 bases, and 9 bases separated the two germline ends. In germline, CDR1 is LGHNA, CDR2 YSLEER. The CDR3 extends over 16 amino acids. The CDR3 DNA sequence: TGCGCCAGCAGCCAAGATCGAGCTATCTCTGGAAACACCATATATTTT. It codes for CASSQDRAISGNTIYF.

V and J are TRBV9 and TRBJ2-3, with 7 bases identical to TRBD2. Per germline, CDR1 SGDLS and CDR2 YYNGEE. CDR3 length: 16 amino acids. The V segment lost 0 bases and the J segment 3 bases; nucleotides outside the gene matches: 7. The DNA for the CDR3 is TGTGCCAGCAGCGTAGGGACGGGAGGCTCAACAGATACGCAGTATTTT. It translates to CASSVGTGGSTDTQYF.

The chain couples TRBV2 to TRBJ2-4; 7 nucleotides agree with TRBD1. Germline V CDR1 and CDR2: SNHLY, FYNNEI. The CDR3 covers 13 residues. J lost 13 bases, V lost 6 bases, and 12 bases had no gene match. The CDR3: CASSSYSRQGQYF. In DNA, the CDR3 is TGTGCCAGCAGCAGCTACTCTCGACAGGGACAGTACTTC.

The chain is built from TRBV10-1 and TRBJ2-1, with 9 bases matching TRBD2. Germline assignment: CDR1 WNHNN and CDR2 SYGVQD (reference sequence). V dropped 3 bases and J dropped 4; count of bases not matched to a gene: 4. The CDR3 contains 15 residues. CDR3 protein: CASSELAGWYNEQFF. The CDR3, as DNA: TGCGCCAGCAGTGAACTAGCGGGTTGGTACAATGAGCAGTTCTTC.

Worth noting for this clone: At the DNA level, this CDR3 is encoded by other sequences in the same sample as well. The chain joins TRBV2 to TRBJ1-5; 10 bases match TRBD1. The CDR3 runs 13 residues. The V segment lost 6 bases and the J segment 7 bases; nucleotides outside the gene matches: 3. Germline V gives CDR1 SNHLY, CDR2 FYNNEI. The CDR3 DNA is TGTGCCAGCAGCGGACAGGGGGGGCAGCCCCAGCATTTT. It yields the protein CASSGQGGQPQHF.

This clone was seen a few times. The sample has other DNA sequences that encode this CDR3 too. The gene calls are TRBV7-6 and TRBJ1-2; no firm D call. Between the trimmed V and J ends, which lost 0 bases and 4 bases, there was a span of 6 bases. Germline CDR1 SGHVS, CDR2 FNYEAQ. The CDR3 has 13 amino acids. The CDR3 sequence is CASSLAGSYGYTF. The CDR3 DNA reads TGTGCCAGCAGCTTAGCGGGAAGCTATGGCTACACCTTC.

The gene calls are TRBV20-1 and TRBJ2-1; D is ambiguous. CDR1 DFQATT and CDR2 SNEGSKA come from the germline V gene (reference sequence). This CDR3 comprises 10 residues. The V and J ends lost 5 bases and 9 bases respectively, with 8 bases between them. In DNA, the CDR3 is TGCAGTGCTTTGCCGGGTGAGCAGTTCTTC. Translated: CSALPGEQFF.

V is TRBV7-6 and J is TRBJ1-1; D is unclear. V dropped 5 bases and J dropped 11 bases, with 21 bases sitting between them. The length of the CDR3 is 14 residues. CDR1 is SGHVS and CDR2 is FNYEAQ in the germline V gene. The DNA for the CDR3 is TGTGCCAGCAGCCTCAAGTCCGACGGCCCTGGGGCTTTCTTT. Protein product: CASSLKSDGPGAFF.

This chain joins TRBV6-5 and TRBJ1-1, with TRBD1 identical over 8 bases. Looked up from germline, CDR1 is MNHEY and CDR2 is SVGAGI. The CDR3 extends over 14 amino acids. Losses at the gene ends were 0 bases for V and 3 bases for J; bases not matched to a gene: 0. CDR3 sequence reads: CASSYSTGDTEAFF. The CDR3 DNA reads TGTGCCAGCAGTTACTCGACAGGGGACACTGAAGCTTTCTTT.

This clone was detected only once. CDR3 nucleotide sequence: TGTGCCAGCAGTGTAAGGGGGTTTGGCAATCAGCCCCAGCATTTT. Translated, it gives CASSVRGFGNQPQHF. The chain is built from TRBV6-1 and TRBJ1-5; tentative D call: TRBD1 (6 bases). The CDR3 spans 15 residues. The germline V and J ends were trimmed by 4 bases and 2 bases, with 12 bases remaining between them. Per the germline V gene, CDR1 is MNHNS and CDR2 is SASEGT.